One T cell receptor beta chain is described in this entry. This sample was taken from a study of shared clonotypes between healthy human individuals. Method: immunoSEQ multiplex PCR; TCRdb's copy keeps in-frame clones and lacks some. The sample records over 1.5 million clones, 98% being singletons. Germline V gene data show CDR1 as MDHEN and CDR2 as SYDVKM. V was clipped by 4 bases and J by 1 base, with 14 bases between them. This CDR3 contains 16 residues. The sequenced sample was naive CD4+ T cells sorted from blood. The subset was: CD45RA+ positively selected. The chain carries TRBV28 and TRBJ1-5; D call uncertain. This clonotype was obtained from a man aged 30 to 45 in good health. The CDR3 sequence is CASSWQDRRSNQPQHF. Here the CDR3 DNA reads TGTGCCAGCAGTTGGCAGGACCGGAGGAGCAATCAGCCCCAGCATTTT.